The next 16 T cell receptor beta chains were all read from a single sample in a study of PD-1 blockade in classical Hodgkin lymphoma. All the patients suffered relapse after autologous stem cell transplantation, and brentuximab vedotin exposure differed. The data were produced by immunoSEQ multiplex PCR, yet TCRdb's version contains in-frame clones alone and is incomplete. The table lists roughly 15,000 clones, over 55% of them singletons. This material consisted of peripheral blood mononuclear cells (PBMCs), taken before the second cycle of nivolumab. All receptors come from a human donor with classical Hodgkin lymphoma.

By its share, this clone is medium-sized (0.01 to 0.1%). The chain carries TRBV28 and TRBJ2-7; D is unclear. CDR1 and CDR2 from the germline V gene are MDHEN and SYDVKM. The CDR3 length is 12 residues. The V end was cut by 3 bases, the J end by 3 bases, with 6 bases between. The CDR3 bases are TGTGCCAGCAGTTTTCAGCGCTACGAGCAGTACTTC. Translated: CASSFQRYEQYF.

This clone was recorded once. The V call is TRBV7-8, the J call TRBJ2-5, with 10 bases fitting TRBD2. CDR1 SGHVS and CDR2 FQNEAQ come from the germline V gene. The CDR3 runs to 15 residues. V shed 5 bases and J 0 bases; nucleotides not matched to a gene: 3. The CDR3 DNA reads TGTGCCAGCAGCCGGACTAGCGGAGACCAAGAGACCCAGTACTTC. It encodes CASSRTSGDQETQYF. Looking up the rest from reference TRBV7-8 and TRBJ2-5 gives the full variable domain: GAGVSQSPRYKVAKRGQDVALRCDPISGHVSLFWYQQALGQGPEFLTYFQNEAQLDKSGLPSDRFFAERPEGSVSTLKIQRTQQEDSAVYLCASSRTSGDQETQYFGPGTRLLVL.

V usage is TRBV5-1 and J usage is TRBJ2-7, with D maybe TRBD1 (6 bases). The CDR3 sequence is 14 residues long. The V gene lost 0 bases and the J gene lost 3 bases, with 10 bases spanning the gap. Germline V CDR1 and CDR2: SGHRS, YFSETQ. CDR3 residues: CASSLEWTDYEQYF. The CDR3 DNA follows: TGCGCCAGCAGCTTGGAATGGACAGACTACGAGCAGTACTTC.

The rearrangement uses TRBV19 and TRBJ2-2, with D perhaps TRBD1 (5 bases). The germline V gene encodes CDR1 LNHDA and CDR2 SQIVND (reference sequence). The V end lost 8 bases, the J end lost 3 bases, and 13 bases lay between the germline ends. The length of the CDR3 is 14 residues. The CDR3 sequence: CASLRDYDTGELFF. The CDR3 bases are TGTGCCAGTCTCAGGGATTACGACACCGGGGAGCTGTTTTTT.

The genes are TRBV2 and TRBJ2-7; 10 bases agree with TRBD2. After removal of 7 bases from V and 4 bases from J, the junction contained 10 bases not matched to a gene. Germline V gene lookup returns CDR1 SNHLY and CDR2 FYNNEI. This CDR3 region has 15 residues. The CDR3 DNA sequence: TGTGCCAGCAACACACTAGCGGGGAGTATTTACGAGCAGTACTTC. This sequence encodes CASNTLAGSIYEQYF. Full variable domain (outside the CDR3, taken from reference TRBV2 and TRBJ2-7): EPEVTQTPSHQVTQMGQEVILRCVPISNHLYFYWYRQILGQKVEFLVSFYNNEISEKSEIFDDQFSVERPDGSNFTLKIRSTKLEDSAMYFCASNTLAGSIYEQYFGPGTRLTVT.

The chain is built from TRBV28 and TRBJ2-5; 10 bases are shared with TRBD1. From germline, CDR1 is MDHEN and CDR2 SYDVKM. This CDR3 comprises 14 residues. With V trimmed by 2 bases and J by 4 bases, 1 base remained unmatched. CDR3 coding DNA: TGTGCCAGCAGTTTAGGACAGGGGGGAGAGACCCAGTACTTC. As protein: CASSLGQGGETQYF.

The genes are TRBV11-2 and TRBJ2-1; 8 nucleotides agree with TRBD2. J lost 7 bases, V lost 5 bases, and 7 bases had no gene match. Germline lookup yields CDR1 SGHAT and CDR2 FQNNGV. The CDR3 runs 14 residues. The CDR3: CASSPRTSSNEQFF. In DNA, the CDR3 is TGTGCCAGCAGCCCGCGGACTAGCTCTAATGAGCAGTTCTTC.

The gene calls are TRBV5-1 and TRBJ1-5; D is ambiguous. The CDR3 consists of 14 residues. Trimming shortened V by 2 bases and J by 1 base, and 7 bases separated the two germline ends. CDR1 is SGHRS and CDR2 is YFSETQ in the germline V gene. The CDR3 reads CASSFGESNQPQHF. In DNA, the CDR3 is TGCGCCAGCAGCTTCGGGGAGAGCAATCAGCCCCAGCATTTT.

V is TRBV4-1 and J is TRBJ2-1; 15 bases line up with TRBD2. CDR1 is MGHRA, CDR2 YSYEKL, per germline. Germline trimming cut 4 bases from V and 2 bases from J; bases unmatched to any gene: 6. The CDR3 loop spans 18 amino acids. CDR3 in amino acids: CASSRTSGRAGAYNEQFF. Here the CDR3 DNA reads TGCGCCAGCAGCCGGACTAGCGGGAGGGCCGGAGCCTACAATGAGCAGTTCTTC.

This clone was picked up a small number of times. V is TRBV19 and J is TRBJ1-2; 9 nucleotides align to TRBD1. V was clipped by 4 bases and J by 5 bases; unmatched bases: 8. This CDR3 contains 15 residues. Germline lookup yields CDR1 LNHDA and CDR2 SQIVND (reference sequence). CDR3 coding DNA: TGTGCCAGTAGTACCCCGGGACAGGGCGGATATGGCTACACCTTC. The encoded protein is CASSTPGQGGYGYTF.

By sample fraction, this clone is medium-sized (0.01 to 0.1%). The chain joins TRBV4-1 to TRBJ1-1; 12 bases line up with TRBD1. In germline, CDR1 is MGHRA, CDR2 YSYEKL. This CDR3 has 16 amino acids. V shed 3 bases and J 10 bases; nucleotides not matched to a gene: 12. The CDR3 nucleotides read TGCGCCAGCAGCCAGGATACCCGGGACAGGGGGCTAGCAGCTTTCTTT. Protein: CASSQDTRDRGLAAFF.

The chain carries TRBV28 and TRBJ2-3; TRBD1 agrees at 8 bases. CDR1 MDHEN and CDR2 SYDVKM come from the germline V gene. The CDR3 is 15 residues long. J lost 1 base, V lost 5 bases, and 5 bases had no gene match. For the CDR3, the DNA is TGTGCCAGCAGTCTCCAGGACAGGGGCACAGATACGCAGTATTTT. It yields the protein CASSLQDRGTDTQYF.

The rearrangement joins TRBV6-6 to TRBJ2-1; D is undetermined. Germline V gene sequence: CDR1 MNHNY, CDR2 SVGAGI (reference sequence). V lost 7 bases and J 7 bases, leaving 8 bases between the germline ends. The CDR3 extends over 11 amino acids. Written as DNA, the CDR3 is TGTGCCAGCACCGTGGGGAATGAGCAGTTCTTC. Translated, it gives CASTVGNEQFF.

This clone has only a few counts. The V and J genes are TRBV11-2 and TRBJ2-1; TRBD2 might be the D (5 bases). With 5 bases removed from V and 8 bases from J, the gap between germline ends came to 19 bases. CDR3 size: 15 residues. Germline V gene lookup returns CDR1 SGHAT and CDR2 FQNNGV. CDR3 in DNA: TGTGCCAGCAGCAAAGAGGCCCGGAGGCGGTATGAGCAGTTCTTC. Translated, it gives CASSKEARRRYEQFF.

The rearrangement links TRBV4-1 to TRBJ1-6; unclear D gene. Trimming left V 4 bases short and J 5 bases short, with 12 bases between. The CDR3 has 15 amino acids. Germline V CDR1 and CDR2: MGHRA, YSYEKL. The CDR3 DNA is TGCGCCAGCAGCCCCGAGACGGTGAATAATTCACCCCTCCACTTT. It codes for CASSPETVNNSPLHF.

This clone was found a few times. The V gene is TRBV9, the J gene TRBJ1-1, with D possibly being TRBD1 (6 bases). This CDR3 is built from 16 residues. In germline, CDR1 is SGDLS, CDR2 YYNGEE. V was cut by 0 bases and J by 6 bases, with 18 bases left in between. In DNA, the CDR3 is TGTGCCAGCAGCGTAGACGGGGGCGCGACTCTTCCTGAAGCTTTCTTT. It codes for CASSVDGGATLPEAFF.